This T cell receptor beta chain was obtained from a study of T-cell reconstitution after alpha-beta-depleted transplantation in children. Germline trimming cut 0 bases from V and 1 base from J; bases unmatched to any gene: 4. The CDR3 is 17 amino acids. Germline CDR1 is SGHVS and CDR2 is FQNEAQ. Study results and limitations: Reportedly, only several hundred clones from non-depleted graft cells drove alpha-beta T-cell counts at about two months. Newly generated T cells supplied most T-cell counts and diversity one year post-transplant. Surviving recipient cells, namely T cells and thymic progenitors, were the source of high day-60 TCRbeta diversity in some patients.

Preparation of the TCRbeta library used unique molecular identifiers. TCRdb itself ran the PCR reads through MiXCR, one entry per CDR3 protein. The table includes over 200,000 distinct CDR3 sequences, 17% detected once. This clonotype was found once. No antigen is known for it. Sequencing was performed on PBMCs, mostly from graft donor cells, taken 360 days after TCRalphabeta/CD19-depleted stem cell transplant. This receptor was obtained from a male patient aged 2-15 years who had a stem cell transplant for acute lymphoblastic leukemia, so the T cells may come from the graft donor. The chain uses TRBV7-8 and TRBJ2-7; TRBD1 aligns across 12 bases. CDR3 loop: CASSLALGQGASYEQYF. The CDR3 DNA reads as TGTGCCAGCAGCTTAGCACTGGGACAGGGGGCTTCCTACGAGCAGTACTTC. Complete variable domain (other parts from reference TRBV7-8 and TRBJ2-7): GAGVSQSPRYKVAKRGQDVALRCDPISGHVSLFWYQQALGQGPEFLTYFQNEAQLDKSGLPSDRFFAERPEGSVSTLKIQRTQQEDSAVYLCASSLALGQGASYEQYFGPGTRLTVT.